This record looks at one T cell receptor beta chain sequence and its context. Germline CDR1 is SGHRS and CDR2 is YFSETQ. This CDR3 is built from 18 residues. V lost 4 bases and J lost 5; bases outside the gene matches: 12. The authors' processing: Researchers report that nucleated cell counts were estimated from reference gene primer amplification. Using immunoSEQ multiplex PCR, the repertoire was profiled, and TCRdb retains in-frame clones only, with some absent. V, J and clone size reflect that table, while D and trimming were determined from the DNA. The table includes hundreds of thousands of clones, 75% to 90% detected once. The entry originates in a study of blood T cell repertoires in COVID-19. Whole-study context: Acute and convalescent COVID-19 samples came from the United States, Italy and Spain. T cells, B-cell-depleted T cells, or PBMCs provided the cDNA or gDNA that served as material.

This TCR was sampled from a man aged 55 to 70 who had recovered from COVID-19. The chain uses TRBV5-1 and TRBJ2-5; 15 bases match TRBD2. The sample comprised peripheral blood. As DNA, the CDR3 is TGCGCCAGCAGCACGGGACTAGCGGGAGGCCACGGCCTGGAGACCCAGTACTTC. This gives the protein CASSTGLAGGHGLETQYF. Using reference TRBV5-1 and TRBJ2-5 for the parts outside the CDR3, the full variable domain is KAGVTQTPRYLIKTRGQQVTLSCSPISGHRSVSWYQQTPGQGLQFLFEYFSETQRNKGNFPGRFSGRQFSNSRSEMNVSTLELGDSALYLCASSTGLAGGHGLETQYFGPGTRLLVL.